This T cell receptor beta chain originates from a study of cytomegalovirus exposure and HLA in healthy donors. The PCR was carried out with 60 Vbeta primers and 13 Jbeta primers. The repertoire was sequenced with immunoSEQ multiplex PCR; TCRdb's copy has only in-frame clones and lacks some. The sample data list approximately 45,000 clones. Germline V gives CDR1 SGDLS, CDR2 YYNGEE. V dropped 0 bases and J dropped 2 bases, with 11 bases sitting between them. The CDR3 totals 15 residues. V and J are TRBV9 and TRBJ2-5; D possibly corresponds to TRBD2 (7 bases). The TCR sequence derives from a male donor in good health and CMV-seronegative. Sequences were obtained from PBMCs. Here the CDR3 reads CASSVEGGTQETQYF. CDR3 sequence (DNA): TGTGCCAGCAGCGTAGAGGGGGGGACACAAGAGACCCAGTACTTC.